Each of the 20 T cell receptor beta chains below was sequenced from the same sample in a study of blood T cell repertoires in COVID-19. The repertoire was sequenced with immunoSEQ multiplex PCR; TCRdb's copy has only in-frame clones and lacks some. The sample records around 300,000 clones, roughly 89% being singletons. Input material: peripheral blood. All receptors derive from a man between 50 and 59 years old with acute or convalescent COVID-19.

The chain carries TRBV5-6 and TRBJ1-2, with D perhaps matching TRBD1 (5 bases). CDR1 and CDR2 from the germline V gene are SGHDT and YYEEEE. The V end was cut by 4 bases, the J end by 5 bases, with 12 bases between. This CDR3 is 13 amino acids long. The CDR3 DNA is TGTGCCAGCAGCACGGGAGGGGCTTATGGCTACACCTTC. Protein sequence: CASSTGGAYGYTF.

In DNA form, the CDR3 reads TGTGCCAGCAGTTCCGGGAGGAACAATGAGCAGTTCTTC. This codes for CASSSGRNNEQFF. The chain has TRBV6-5 and TRBJ2-1; 7 bases match TRBD2. In germline, CDR1 is MNHEY, CDR2 SVGAGI. The ends lost 4 bases at V and 5 bases at J; junction bases unmatched: 2. The CDR3 loop spans 13 amino acids.

This rearrangement joins TRBV30 to TRBJ1-4; the D gene is possibly TRBD1 (5 bases). The CDR3 runs 15 residues. CDR1 is GTSNPN, CDR2 SVGIG, per germline (reference sequence). V lost 0 bases and J lost 7, with 15 bases in between. The CDR3 DNA reads TGTGCCTGGAGTGTAGGCCCGGCAGGGCCTGAAAAACTGTTTTTT. It specifies CAWSVGPAGPEKLFF.

DNA of the CDR3: TGTGCCAGCAGCGCTAGACGGGACAGGGGTGCCGAGCAGTACTTC. Protein product: CASSARRDRGAEQYF. This chain connects TRBV11-2 to TRBJ2-7, with TRBD1 identical over 10 bases. This CDR3 is built from 15 residues. Germline assignment: CDR1 SGHAT and CDR2 FQNNGV. The V and J ends lost 5 bases and 6 bases, in that order; junction bases with no gene match: 10.

This chain links TRBV5-1 with TRBJ1-2; TRBD1 agrees at 7 bases. From germline, CDR1 is SGHRS and CDR2 YFSETQ. The CDR3 extends over 15 amino acids. V trimming: 0 bases; J trimming: 6 bases; junction bases outside the gene matches: 8. In DNA form, the CDR3 reads TGCGCCAGCAGCTTGGAAACAGGGGATTTCAATGGCTACACCTTC. Translation: CASSLETGDFNGYTF. Together with reference TRBV5-1 and TRBJ1-2, the CDR3 gives the full variable domain: KAGVTQTPRYLIKTRGQQVTLSCSPISGHRSVSWYQQTPGQGLQFLFEYFSETQRNKGNFPGRFSGRQFSNSRSEMNVSTLELGDSALYLCASSLETGDFNGYTFGSGTRLTVV.

The chain has TRBV6-5 and TRBJ1-3; D is unresolved. The CDR3 has 15 amino acids. The V gene's germline CDR1 is MNHEY and CDR2 SVGAGI. Trimming shortened V by 1 base and J by 1 base, and 8 bases separated the two germline ends. CDR3: CASSYWAGSGNTIYF. CDR3 in DNA: TGTGCCAGCAGTTACTGGGCAGGTTCTGGAAACACCATATATTTT.

The rearrangement joins TRBV6-6 to TRBJ1-5; tentatively, D is TRBD1 (5 bases). The CDR3 is 13 residues long. CDR1 MNHNY and CDR2 SVGAGI come from the germline V gene (reference sequence). With 7 bases removed from V and 6 bases from J, the gap between germline ends came to 13 bases. CDR3 DNA: TGTGCCAGCACCCCAGGGTGGACTCAGCCCCAGCATTTT. Its protein is CASTPGWTQPQHF.

The V and J genes are TRBV6-5 and TRBJ2-5; the D gene is possibly TRBD1 (6 bases). Trimming left V 8 bases short and J 2 bases short, with 12 bases between. CDR3 length: 13 amino acids. Per the germline V gene, CDR1 is MNHEY and CDR2 is SVGAGI. Here the CDR3 reads CASDLGQQETQYF. For the CDR3, the DNA is TGTGCCAGCGATTTGGGACAACAAGAGACCCAGTACTTC.

J is TRBJ2-3 and V is TRBV9; 11 nucleotides agree with TRBD2. The CDR3 covers 16 residues. The trim removed 0 bases at V and 3 bases at J, leaving 3 bases unmatched. Germline values: CDR1 SGDLS, CDR2 YYNGEE. CDR3 sequence reads: CASSVASGGMTDTQYF. In nucleotides, the CDR3 is TGTGCCAGCAGCGTAGCTAGCGGGGGGATGACAGATACGCAGTATTTT.

The table lists this clone with a few counts. The same CDR3 can be traced to other DNA sequences in this sample. The rearrangement links TRBV3-1 (or the pseudogene TRBV3-2) to TRBJ2-7; D perhaps matches TRBD2 (6 bases). Trimming removed 4 bases at V and 7 bases at J, with 14 bases between. The CDR3 is 13 amino acids. Per germline, CDR1 LGHDT and CDR2 YNNKEL (reference sequence). CDR3 DNA: TGTGCCAGCAGCCCCCGACTAGAAGGGGAGCAGTACTTC. This sequence encodes CASSPRLEGEQYF.

The chain couples TRBV5-5 to TRBJ1-1; D possibly corresponds to TRBD1 (5 bases). Looked up from germline, CDR1 is SGHKS and CDR2 is YYEKEE (reference sequence). CDR3 length equals 14 residues. V was shortened by 2 bases and J by 4 bases, with 12 bases between the two germline ends. The CDR3 spells CASSFGGVSTEAFF. In nucleotides, the CDR3 is TGTGCCAGCAGCTTCGGGGGGGTCAGCACTGAAGCTTTCTTT.

The genes are TRBV19 and TRBJ2-5; unclear D gene. The V end was cut by 4 bases, the J end by 7 bases, with 10 bases between. This CDR3 contains 12 residues. Germline V gives CDR1 LNHDA, CDR2 SQIVND (reference sequence). CDR3 nucleotides: TGTGCCAGTAGTACAGGCGTCGGGACCCAGTACTTC. Protein: CASSTGVGTQYF.

The V gene is TRBV10-3, the J gene TRBJ1-4; D is perhaps TRBD1 (5 bases). Germline V lookup: CDR1 ENHRY, CDR2 SYGVKD. Trimming took 2 bases from V and 8 from J, leaving 12 bases between them. There are 14 residues in the CDR3. This CDR3 reads CAISEDRSDEKLFF. Written as DNA, the CDR3 is TGTGCCATCAGTGAGGACAGATCGGACGAAAAACTGTTTTTT.

The CDR3 loop is CASSEVGVGQPQHF. CDR3 DNA: TGTGCCAGCAGTGAAGTAGGGGTCGGCCAGCCCCAGCATTTT. The chain couples TRBV6-1 to TRBJ1-5; the D gene is possibly TRBD1 (5 bases). Germline CDR1 MNHNS, CDR2 SASEGT. CDR3 length: 14 amino acids. Trimming stripped 1 base from V and 7 bases from J, with 11 bases between.

With regard to this clone: Other nucleotide sequences from this sample produce the same CDR3. This sequence joins TRBV30 and TRBJ1-5; TRBD1 aligns across 8 bases. With V trimmed by 0 bases and J by 4 bases, 5 bases remained unmatched. The CDR3 loop spans 15 amino acids. CDR1 is GTSNPN and CDR2 is SVGIG in the germline V gene (reference sequence). CDR3 sequence: CAWSVPGTGNQPQHF. In nucleotides, the CDR3 is TGTGCCTGGAGTGTACCGGGGACAGGTAATCAGCCCCAGCATTTT.

This rearrangement joins TRBV7-9 to TRBJ1-1; 8 bases agree with TRBD1. The CDR3 contains 15 residues. Trimming took 7 bases from V and 10 from J; bases not matched to a gene: 17. Germline V gives CDR1 SEHNR, CDR2 FQNEAQ (reference sequence). The CDR3 nucleotides are TGTGCCAGCAAGAATAGGGGACAGGCACTTTCTAGAGCTTTCTTT. Translation gives CASKNRGQALSRAFF.

The count of this clone is one. The chain carries TRBV7-6 and TRBJ2-1; D gene uncertain. Germline V CDR1 and CDR2: SGHVS, FNYEAQ. CDR3 length: 16 residues. Trimming shortened V by 0 bases and J by 8 bases, and 17 bases separated the two germline ends. In DNA form, the CDR3 reads TGTGCCAGCAGCTTAGCGTTAGATAGAGTTCTCGATGAGCAGTTCTTC. Its protein product is CASSLALDRVLDEQFF. The whole variable domain, remainder taken from reference TRBV7-6 and TRBJ2-1, is GAGVSQSPRYKVTKRGQDVALRCDPISGHVSLYWYRQALGQGPEFLTYFNYEAQQDKSGLPNDRFSAERPEGSISTLTIQRTEQRDSAMYRCASSLALDRVLDEQFFGPGTRLTVL.

This chain connects TRBV6-5 to TRBJ1-1, with 7 bases fitting TRBD1. CDR1 MNHEY and CDR2 SVGAGI come from the germline V gene. The CDR3 has 16 amino acids. V was pared by 3 bases and J by 0 bases, with 7 bases of the junction left unmatched. In DNA form, the CDR3 reads TGTGCCAGCAGTTATTGGGACAGCGAACTGAACACTGAAGCTTTCTTT. It translates to CASSYWDSELNTEAFF.

This chain links TRBV5-1 with TRBJ1-1; TRBD1 matches 11 bases. Germline CDR1 SGHRS, CDR2 YFSETQ. Trimming took 4 bases from V and 1 from J; bases not matched to a gene: 6. The CDR3 extends over 16 amino acids. This chain's CDR3 is CASSRRDRGKNTEAFF. The DNA for the CDR3 is TGCGCCAGCAGCCGGAGGGACAGGGGGAAGAACACTGAAGCTTTCTTT.

This rearrangement joins TRBV15 to TRBJ2-3; 10 bases line up with TRBD2. The CDR3 consists of 18 residues. Unmatched junction bases numbered 14, after V lost 3 bases and J lost 5 bases. Germline CDR1 and CDR2: LNHNV and YYDKDF (reference sequence). The DNA for the CDR3 is TGTGCCACCAGCAGGACTAGCGGGTTCTCCCCAATGGGAGATACGCAGTATTTT. Residues: CATSRTSGFSPMGDTQYF.